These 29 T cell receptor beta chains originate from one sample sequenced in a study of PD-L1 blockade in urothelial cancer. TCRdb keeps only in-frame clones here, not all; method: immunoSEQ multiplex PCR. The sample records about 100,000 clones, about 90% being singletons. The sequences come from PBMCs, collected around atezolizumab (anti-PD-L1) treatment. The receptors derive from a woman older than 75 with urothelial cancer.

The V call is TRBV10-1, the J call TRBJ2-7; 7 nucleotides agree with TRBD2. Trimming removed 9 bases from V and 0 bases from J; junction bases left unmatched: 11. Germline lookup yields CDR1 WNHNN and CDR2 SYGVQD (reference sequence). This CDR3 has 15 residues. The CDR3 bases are TGCGCCAGATTTTTGAGCGGGAAGAGCTCCTACGAGCAGTACTTC. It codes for CARFLSGKSSYEQYF.

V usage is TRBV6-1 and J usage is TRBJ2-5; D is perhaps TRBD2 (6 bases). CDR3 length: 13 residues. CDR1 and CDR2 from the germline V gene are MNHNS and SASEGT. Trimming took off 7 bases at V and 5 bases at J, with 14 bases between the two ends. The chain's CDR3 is CASTSPGGETQYF. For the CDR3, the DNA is TGTGCCAGCACTTCACCCGGGGGTGAGACCCAGTACTTC.

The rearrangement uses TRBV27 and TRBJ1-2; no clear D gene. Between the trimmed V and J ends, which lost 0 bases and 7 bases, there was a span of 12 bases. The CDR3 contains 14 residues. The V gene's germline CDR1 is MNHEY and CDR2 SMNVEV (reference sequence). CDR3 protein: CASSLSVTGGGYTF. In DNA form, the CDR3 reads TGTGCCAGCAGTTTATCGGTAACGGGAGGTGGCTACACCTTC.

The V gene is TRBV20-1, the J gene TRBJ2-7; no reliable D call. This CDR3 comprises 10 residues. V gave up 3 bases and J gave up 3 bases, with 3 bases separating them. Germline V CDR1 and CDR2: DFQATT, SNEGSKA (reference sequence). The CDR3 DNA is TGCAGTGCTAGCGGCTACGAGCAGTACTTC. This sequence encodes CSASGYEQYF.

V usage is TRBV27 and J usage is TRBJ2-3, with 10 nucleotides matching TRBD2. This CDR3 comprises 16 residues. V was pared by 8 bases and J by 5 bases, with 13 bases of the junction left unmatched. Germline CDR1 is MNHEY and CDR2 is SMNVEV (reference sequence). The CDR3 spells CASSSHSSGRGDTQYF. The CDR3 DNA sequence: TGTGCCAGCTCTTCGCACTCTAGCGGGAGAGGAGATACGCAGTATTTT.

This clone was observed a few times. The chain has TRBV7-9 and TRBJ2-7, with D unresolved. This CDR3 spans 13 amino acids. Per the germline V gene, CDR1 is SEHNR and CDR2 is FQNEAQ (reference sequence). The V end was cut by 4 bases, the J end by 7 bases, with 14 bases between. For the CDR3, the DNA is TGTGCCAGCAGCTCAATAGTAGAGTTGGAGCAGTACTTC. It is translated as CASSSIVELEQYF. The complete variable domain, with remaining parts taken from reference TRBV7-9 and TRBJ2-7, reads DTGVSQNPRHKITKRGQNVTFRCDPISEHNRLYWYRQTLGQGPEFLTYFQNEAQLEKSRLLSDRFSAERPKGSFSTLEIQRTEQGDSAMYLCASSSIVELEQYFGPGTRLTVT.

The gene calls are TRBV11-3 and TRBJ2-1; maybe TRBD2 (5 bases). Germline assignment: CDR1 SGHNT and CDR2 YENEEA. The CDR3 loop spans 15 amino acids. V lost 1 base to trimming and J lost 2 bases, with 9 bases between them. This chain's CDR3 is CASSLGGYPYNEQFF. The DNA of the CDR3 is TGTGCCAGCAGCTTAGGAGGGTACCCCTACAATGAGCAGTTCTTC. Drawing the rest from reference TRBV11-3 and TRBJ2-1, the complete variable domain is EAGVVQSPRYKIIEKKQPVAFWCNPISGHNTLYWYLQNLGQGPELLIRYENEEAVDDSQLPKDRFSAERLKGVDSTLKIQPAELGDSAVYLCASSLGGYPYNEQFFGPGTRLTVL.

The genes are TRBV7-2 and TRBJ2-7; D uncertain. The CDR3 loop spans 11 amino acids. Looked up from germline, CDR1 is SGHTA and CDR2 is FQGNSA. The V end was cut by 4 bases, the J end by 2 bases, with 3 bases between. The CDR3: CASSSTYEQYF. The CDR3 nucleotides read TGTGCCAGCAGCTCCACCTACGAGCAGTACTTC.

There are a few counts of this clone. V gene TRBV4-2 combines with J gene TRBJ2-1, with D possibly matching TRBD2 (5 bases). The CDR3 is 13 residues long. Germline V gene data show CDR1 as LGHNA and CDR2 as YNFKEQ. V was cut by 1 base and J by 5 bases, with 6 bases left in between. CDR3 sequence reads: CASSQVGDNEQFF. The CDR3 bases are TGTGCCAGCAGCCAAGTGGGAGACAATGAGCAGTTCTTC.

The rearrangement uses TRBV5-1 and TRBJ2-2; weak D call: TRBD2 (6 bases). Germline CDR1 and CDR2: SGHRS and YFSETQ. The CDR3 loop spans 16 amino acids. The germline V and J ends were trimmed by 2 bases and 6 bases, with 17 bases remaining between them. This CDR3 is CASSFFVRGGAGELFF. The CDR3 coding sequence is TGCGCCAGCAGCTTTTTTGTAAGGGGAGGCGCCGGGGAGCTGTTTTTT.

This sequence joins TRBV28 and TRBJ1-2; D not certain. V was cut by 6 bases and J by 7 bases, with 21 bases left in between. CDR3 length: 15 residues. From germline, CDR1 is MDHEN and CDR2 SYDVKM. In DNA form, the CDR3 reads TGTGCCAGCAGCCCGTGGAGGGAGGGTTTATCTGGCTACACCTTC. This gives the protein CASSPWREGLSGYTF.

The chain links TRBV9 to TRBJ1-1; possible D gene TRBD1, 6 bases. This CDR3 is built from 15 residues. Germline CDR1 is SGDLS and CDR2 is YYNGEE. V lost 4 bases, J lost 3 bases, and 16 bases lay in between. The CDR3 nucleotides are TGTGCCAGCAGCCAGGGTTTTGGGGGCTACACTGAAGCTTTCTTT. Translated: CASSQGFGGYTEAFF.

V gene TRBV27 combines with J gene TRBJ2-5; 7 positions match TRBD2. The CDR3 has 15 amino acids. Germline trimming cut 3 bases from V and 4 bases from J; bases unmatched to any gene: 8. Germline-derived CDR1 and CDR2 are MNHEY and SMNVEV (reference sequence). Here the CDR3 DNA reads TGTGCCAGCAGTTTTGGCGGGAGTAGAGGAGAGACCCAGTACTTC. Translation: CASSFGGSRGETQYF.

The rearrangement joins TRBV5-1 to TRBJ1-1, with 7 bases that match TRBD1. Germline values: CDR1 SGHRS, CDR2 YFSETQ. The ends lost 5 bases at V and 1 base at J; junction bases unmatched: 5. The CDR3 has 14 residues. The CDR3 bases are TGCGCCAGCAGTTGGGGACAGACGAACACTGAAGCTTTCTTT. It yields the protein CASSWGQTNTEAFF.

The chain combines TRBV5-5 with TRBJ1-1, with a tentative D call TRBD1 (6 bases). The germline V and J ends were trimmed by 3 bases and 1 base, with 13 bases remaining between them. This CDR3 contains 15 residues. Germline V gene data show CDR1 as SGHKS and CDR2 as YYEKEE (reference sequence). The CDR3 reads CASSWEGGTNTEAFF. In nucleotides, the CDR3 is TGTGCCAGCAGCTGGGAGGGGGGCACGAACACTGAAGCTTTCTTT.

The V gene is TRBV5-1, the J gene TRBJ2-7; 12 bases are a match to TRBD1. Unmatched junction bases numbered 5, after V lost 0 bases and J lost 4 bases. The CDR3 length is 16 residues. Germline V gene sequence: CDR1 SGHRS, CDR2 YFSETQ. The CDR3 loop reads CASSLARDRGLYEQYF. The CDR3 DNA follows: TGCGCCAGCAGCTTGGCGAGGGACAGGGGGCTTTACGAGCAGTACTTC.

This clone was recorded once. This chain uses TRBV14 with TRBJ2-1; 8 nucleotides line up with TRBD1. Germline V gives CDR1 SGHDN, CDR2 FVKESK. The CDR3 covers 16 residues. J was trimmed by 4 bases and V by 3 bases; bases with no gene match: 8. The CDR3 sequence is CASSHLRGRQYNEQFF. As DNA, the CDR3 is TGTGCCAGCAGCCATCTCAGGGGGCGTCAGTACAATGAGCAGTTCTTC.

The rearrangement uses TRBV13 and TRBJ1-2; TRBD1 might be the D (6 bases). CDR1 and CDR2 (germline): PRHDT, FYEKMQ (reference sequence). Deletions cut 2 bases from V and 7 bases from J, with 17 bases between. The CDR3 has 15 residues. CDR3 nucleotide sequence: TGTGCCAGCAGCTTAAACCCCCCGCAGGGGTCTGGCTACACCTTC. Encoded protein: CASSLNPPQGSGYTF.

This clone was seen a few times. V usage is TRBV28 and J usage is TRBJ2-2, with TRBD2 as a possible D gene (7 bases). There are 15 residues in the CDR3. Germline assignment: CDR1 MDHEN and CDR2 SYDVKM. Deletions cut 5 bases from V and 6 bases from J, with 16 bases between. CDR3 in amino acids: CASSGGGVGSGELFF. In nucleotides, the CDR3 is TGTGCCAGCAGTGGAGGGGGGGTCGGCTCCGGGGAGCTGTTTTTT.

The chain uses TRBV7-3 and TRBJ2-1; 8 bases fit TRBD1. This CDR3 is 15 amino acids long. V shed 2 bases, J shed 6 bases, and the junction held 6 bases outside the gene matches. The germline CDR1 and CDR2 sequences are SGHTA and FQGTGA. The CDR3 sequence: CASSLGQGGFNEQFF. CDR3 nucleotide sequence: TGTGCCAGCAGCTTAGGACAGGGTGGCTTCAATGAGCAGTTCTTC.

The CDR3 DNA reads as TGTGCCAGCAAGGCGGGGTCGAACACTGAAGCTTTCTTT. This gives the protein CASKAGSNTEAFF. The chain recombines TRBV6-1 with TRBJ1-1, with D unresolved. The CDR3 is made up of 13 amino acids. Germline V CDR1 and CDR2: MNHNS, SASEGT. The V end was cut by 7 bases, the J end by 1 base, with 10 bases between.

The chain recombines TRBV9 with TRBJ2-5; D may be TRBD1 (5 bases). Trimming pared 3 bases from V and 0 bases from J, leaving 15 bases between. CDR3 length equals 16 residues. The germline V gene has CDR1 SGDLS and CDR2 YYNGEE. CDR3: CASSEGWAANQETQYF. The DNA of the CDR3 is TGTGCCAGCAGCGAGGGGTGGGCGGCCAACCAAGAGACCCAGTACTTC.

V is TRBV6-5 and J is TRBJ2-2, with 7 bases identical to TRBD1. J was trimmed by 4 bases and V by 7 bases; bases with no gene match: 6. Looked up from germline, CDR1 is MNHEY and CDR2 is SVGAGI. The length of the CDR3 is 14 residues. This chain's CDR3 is CASTRRGFTGELFF. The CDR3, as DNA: TGTGCCAGCACGCGCAGGGGGTTCACCGGGGAGCTGTTTTTT.

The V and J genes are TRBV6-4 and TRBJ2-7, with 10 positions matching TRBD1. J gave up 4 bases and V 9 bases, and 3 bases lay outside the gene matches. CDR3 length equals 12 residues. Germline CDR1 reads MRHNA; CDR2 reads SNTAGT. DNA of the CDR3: TGTGCCAGTAAGGACAGGGGGTACGAGCAGTACTTC. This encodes CASKDRGYEQYF.

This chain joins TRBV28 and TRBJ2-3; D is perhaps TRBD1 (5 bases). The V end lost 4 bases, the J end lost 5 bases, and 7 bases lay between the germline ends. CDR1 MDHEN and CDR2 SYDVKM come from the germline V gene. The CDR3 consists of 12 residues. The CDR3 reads CASSYQGDTQYF. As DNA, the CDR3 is TGTGCCAGCAGTTACCAGGGAGATACGCAGTATTTT.

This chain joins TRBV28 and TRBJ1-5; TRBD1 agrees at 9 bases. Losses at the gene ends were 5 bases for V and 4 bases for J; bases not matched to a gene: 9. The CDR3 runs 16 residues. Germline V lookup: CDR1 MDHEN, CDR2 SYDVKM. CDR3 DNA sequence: TGTGCCAGCAGTACCCCTATCGGACAGGGGAATCAGCCCCAGCATTTT. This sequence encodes CASSTPIGQGNQPQHF.

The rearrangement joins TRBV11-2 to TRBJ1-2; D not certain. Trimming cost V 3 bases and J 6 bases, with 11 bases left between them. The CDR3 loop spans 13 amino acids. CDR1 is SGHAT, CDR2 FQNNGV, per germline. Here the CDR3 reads CASSFDMIDGYTF. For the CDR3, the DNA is TGTGCCAGCAGCTTCGACATGATCGATGGCTACACCTTC.

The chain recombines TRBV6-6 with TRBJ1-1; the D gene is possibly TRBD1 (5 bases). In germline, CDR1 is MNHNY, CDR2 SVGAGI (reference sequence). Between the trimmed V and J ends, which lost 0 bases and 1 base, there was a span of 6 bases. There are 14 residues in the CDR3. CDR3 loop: CASSYSQGNTEAFF. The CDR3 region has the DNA TGTGCCAGCAGTTACTCTCAGGGGAACACTGAAGCTTTCTTT.

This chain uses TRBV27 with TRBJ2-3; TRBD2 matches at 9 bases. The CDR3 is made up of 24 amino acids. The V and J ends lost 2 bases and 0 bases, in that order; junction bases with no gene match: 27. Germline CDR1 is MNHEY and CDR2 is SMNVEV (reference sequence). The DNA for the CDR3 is TGTGCCAGCAGTTTACGCGGCGTCGGCAGGGTGGCTAGCGGGACCATCGCTAGCACAGATACGCAGTATTTT. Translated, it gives CASSLRGVGRVASGTIASTDTQYF.